These 5 T cell receptor beta chains were sequenced from one sample in a study of human T cells and chemical hapten exposure. The time point was: patch test 1, 2 weeks after DPC sensitization. Treatment here: therapeutic diphenylcyclopropenone sensitization with weekly scalp DPC. TCRdb independently ran MiXCR on the RACE reads; one entry per CDR3 protein. The table has some 77,000 distinct CDR3 sequences, 10% to 13% seen once. This specimen was whole blood, taken in connection with sensitization to the hapten diphenylcyclopropenone (DPC). These receptors originate from a woman between 50 and 59 years old with alopecia areata. Some clones in this sample may be carry-over from other donors' samples.

This clonotype was detected a few times. This chain links TRBV6-5 with TRBJ2-5; 7 bases are a match to TRBD1. The V and J ends lost 7 bases and 5 bases, in that order; junction bases with no gene match: 10. Germline CDR1 is MNHEY and CDR2 is SVGAGI. CDR3 length: 14 residues. CDR3 DNA sequence: TGTGCCAGCACCGGGGACAGCGGTGGGGAGACCCAGTACTTC. Translated, it gives CASTGDSGGETQYF.

This clonotype was found many times. V usage is TRBV12-3 or TRBV12-4 and J usage is TRBJ1-2, with D possibly being TRBD1 (6 bases). The V gene lost 6 bases and the J gene lost 8 bases, with 16 bases spanning the gap. This CDR3 region has 13 residues. CDR3 sequence: CASSLGTTGGYTF. In DNA, the CDR3 is TGTGCCAGCAGCCTAGGGACAACAGGAGGCTACACCTTC.

This clonotype came up many times. The rearrangement joins TRBV6-6 to TRBJ2-1; 11 bases fit TRBD2. The CDR3 covers 16 residues. V shed 2 bases and J 7 bases; nucleotides not matched to a gene: 7. The germline CDR1 and CDR2 sequences are MNHNY and SVGAGI (reference sequence). The CDR3 DNA follows: TGTGCCAGCAGTTACGCCCTAGCGGGAGGCCGGAATGAGCAGTTCTTC. It codes for CASSYALAGGRNEQFF.

This clonotype was found many times. The V gene is TRBV18, the J gene TRBJ1-4; no clear D. From germline, CDR1 is KGHSH and CDR2 LQKENI. The CDR3 runs to 18 residues. Trimming cost V 0 bases and J 0 bases, with 14 bases left between them. The chain's CDR3 is CASSPPGFGKATNEKLFF. The CDR3 nucleotides read TGTGCCAGCTCACCACCGGGTTTCGGGAAGGCAACTAATGAAAAACTGTTTTTT.

This clonotype showed up many times. V usage is TRBV2 and J usage is TRBJ2-5; D remains ambiguous. Germline V CDR1 and CDR2: SNHLY, FYNNEI. CDR3 length equals 12 residues. V lost 4 bases and J 5 bases, leaving 8 bases between the germline ends. The CDR3 is CASSVIMETQYF. CDR3 bases: TGTGCCAGCAGTGTAATCATGGAGACCCAGTACTTC. Drawing the rest from reference TRBV2 and TRBJ2-5, the complete variable domain is EPEVTQTPSHQVTQMGQEVILRCVPISNHLYFYWYRQILGQKVEFLVSFYNNEISEKSEIFDDQFSVERPDGSNFTLKIRSTKLEDSAMYFCASSVIMETQYFGPGTRLLVL.